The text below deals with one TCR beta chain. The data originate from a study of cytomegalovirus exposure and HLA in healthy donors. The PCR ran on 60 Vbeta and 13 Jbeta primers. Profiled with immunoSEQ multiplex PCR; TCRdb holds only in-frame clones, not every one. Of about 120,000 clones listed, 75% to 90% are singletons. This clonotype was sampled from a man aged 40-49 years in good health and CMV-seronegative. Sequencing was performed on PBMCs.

The CDR3 spells CASSRRTTGAGGYTF. The CDR3 DNA reads TGTGCCAGCAGCCGACGGACGACAGGGGCGGGTGGCTACACCTTC. This sequence joins TRBV7-2 and TRBJ1-2; 8 bases match TRBD1. The CDR3 is 15 amino acids. CDR1 is SGHTA and CDR2 is FQGNSA in the germline V gene. V shed 5 bases and J 7 bases; nucleotides not matched to a gene: 12.